The T cell receptor (beta chain) described here comes from a study of blood T cell repertoires in COVID-19. Whole-study context: Acute-phase and convalescent COVID-19 samples originated in the United States, Italy and Spain.

The assay was immunoSEQ multiplex PCR, and TCRdb's table has in-frame clones only and misses some. Among around 330,000 clones listed, about 85% were seen once. This clone was observed a handful of times. Adults between about 18 and 95 years of age took part from 24 US areas. Sequencing input: PBMCs or T cells enriched from blood (not recorded which). This sequence originates from a woman aged 25 to 45 who had been exposed to COVID-19.

The CDR3 sequence: CASSSSGTSNTEAFF. CDR3 coding DNA: TGTGCCAGCAGCTCCTCCGGGACATCAAACACTGAAGCTTTCTTT. V gene TRBV7-9 combines with J gene TRBJ1-1; D might be TRBD1 (6 bases). CDR3 size: 15 residues. Trimming shortened V by 4 bases and J by 2 bases, and 14 bases separated the two germline ends. Germline loops: CDR1 SEHNR, CDR2 FQNEAQ (reference sequence).